This T cell receptor beta chain is from a study of T cells after yellow fever vaccination. As for the study in general: Preparation of fractions with low cell numbers was performed using SMART-Seq v4 Ultra Low Input. Study-wide results and limits: Contamination of FACS-sorted repertoires by abundant clonotypes from the bulk population could occur. Clonotypes found in both CD4 and CD8 compartments made up a small share.

The germline V gene encodes CDR1 MNHEY and CDR2 SVGAGI. This CDR3 spans 14 amino acids. Trimming shortened V by 2 bases and J by 3 bases, and 7 bases separated the two germline ends. This clonotype has a count of ten or more. Its specificity is not known. They built TCR cDNA with 5'RACE template switching, a step that put in a universal primer site and UMIs. TCRdb ran MiXCR on the 5' RACE reads and lists one entry per CDR3 protein. This sample yields 550,000 to 750,000 distinct CDR3 sequences, of which roughly 12% are seen a single time; over 13% belongs to the top ten. V and J are TRBV6-5 and TRBJ2-2; weak D call: TRBD2 (5 bases). This receptor was obtained from a man aged 25-45 years who received the YFV17D yellow fever vaccine. Sequences were derived from PBMCs, sampled on the day of the yellow fever booster vaccination. This chain's CDR3 is CASSYADYTGELFF. The CDR3, as DNA: TGTGCCAGCAGTTACGCGGACTACACCGGGGAGCTGTTTTTT.